This note documents a single T cell receptor (beta chain) sequence. The antigen is not known. The data derive from a study of response to subunit inactivated influenza vaccine. Notes on the study in general: Researchers suggested that each seasonal influenza vaccination recruits few new T cells.

Deletions cut 5 bases from V and 3 bases from J, with 5 bases between. This CDR3 has 12 amino acids. The germline V gene encodes CDR1 SEHNR and CDR2 FQNEAQ (reference sequence). One entry per CDR3 protein, called by TCRdb with MiXCR from the RT-PCR reads. The data hold 150,000 to 200,000 distinct CDR3 sequences, with roughly 12% observed a single time. The sample also formed part of further work on T cells expressing NK-cell markers. Per that paper: UMIs were included in TCR beta cDNA generated by 5'RACE template switching. Underlying the TCR beta repertoires were sorted CD3+CD56+NKG2C+, CD3+CD56+NKG2C- and CD3+CD56-NKG2C+ T cells. Of eight sequenced donors, seven were HCMV-seropositive and one HCMV-seronegative. Within several experiments, an anti-gamma-delta TCR antibody kept the sorting limited to alpha-beta TCR T cells.

The receptor's source is a man aged 45-65 years who received an inactivated influenza vaccine. V gene TRBV7-9 combines with J gene TRBJ1-5, with D hard to call. The sequences come from CD8+ T cells sorted from PBMCs, collected 11 to 12 days after vaccination. The CDR3 region has the DNA TGTGCCAGCAGCGTAGACAATCAGCCCCAGCATTTT. It encodes CASSVDNQPQHF.